This TCR beta chain was captured in a study of blood T cell repertoires in COVID-19 (dated by TCRdb to 2019 to 2021). About the investigation overall: Samples covering the acute and convalescent phases of COVID-19 were provided by collaborators in the United States, Italy and Spain. The material from the prospective study consisted of cDNA or gDNA derived from T cells, B-cell-depleted T cells, or PBMCs. Subjects who had been exposed to COVID-19, were actively infected with it, or had recovered from it provided the deeply sampled blood TCRbeta repertoires that made up the dataset. The repertoires were released in a freely available public database intended as a resource for research on the immune response to SARS-CoV-2. Samples came from the ongoing ImmuneRACE study (first 160 participants) plus 1,254 subjects from 6 global collaborators. Nearly every sample came with metadata listing a de-identified subject ID, COVID-19 status, age in years and sex. Where HLA class I and class II types were available, the types were taken from metadata supplied by the sample provider, not from assay-based typing.

Enrolling through a virtual design, the prospective study's participants ranged in age from roughly 18 to 89 years and lived across some 23 United States geographic areas. In the prospective study, participants were assigned to cohorts based on the clinical history participants reported in a screening survey and a study questionnaire. ImmuneRACE Cohort 3 recovered participants were defined by two consecutive negative NP/OP PCR tests, healthcare professional clearance, or symptom resolution. Mobile phlebotomists in the prospective study collected whole blood, serum and a nasopharyngeal or oropharyngeal swab from every participant. Participants in the prospective study had the option to provide additional blood draws and questionnaires over a roughly two-month period. Before DNA extraction, blood samples from the prospective study were shipped at room temperature or frozen. The V end loses 1 base and the J end loses 4 bases, and a stretch of 8 bases separates them. The germline V gene (reference sequence) sets CDR1 to LNHDA and CDR2 to SQIVND. The CDR3 numbers 13 residues from cysteine through phenylalanine. Only the CDR3 DNA stays, 39 bases, in frame from base 1.

As regards this clone: Its antigen remains undetermined. Base qualities are not at hand, and no much larger clone is one base apart.

The immunoSEQ Assay, a bias-controlled multiplex PCR, was used to amplify TCRbeta CDR3 regions from genomic DNA. The paper's processing steps were these. The number of nucleated cells in each sample was estimated from the amplification of reference gene primers within the assay. To quantify the absolute abundance of each unique TCRbeta CDR3 rearrangement, sequence reads were collapsed and filtered. Productive Simpson clonality was computed per sample as the square root of Simpson's diversity index over productive rearrangements. The table comes from immuneACCESS by way of TCRdb, which keeps in-frame sequences with V and J called. Part of the clones is missing from these tables; in studies checked, under half for an unresolved V gene and the rest for unknown reasons. Clone size and V and J calls were adopted from that table, with D and trimming inferred from the DNA. The sample contains more than 250,000 clones, approximately 89% of them found a single time. Approximately 5.3% of the sample comes from the top ten.

Findings and caveats that apply to the study as a whole: Clinical and demographic metadata were provided uncurated, with the amount varying by source and participant.

The chain is assembled from TRBV19 and TRBJ2-7, and the D gene may be TRBD2, 5 bases matching. This clonotype was obtained from a woman younger than 45 who had recovered from COVID-19. Material: PBMCs or T cells enriched from blood (not recorded which). The DNA is TGTGCCAGTAGTATAGCGGGGAAGTACGAGCAGTACTTC. It codes for CASSIAGKYEQYF.